Listed here are 25 T cell receptor beta chains from one sample, sequenced in a study of blood T cell repertoires in COVID-19. Data came from immunoSEQ multiplex PCR; TCRdb stores just in-frame clones and leaves some out. The table records just over 150,000 clones, 92% of them present only once. Sequencing was carried out using peripheral blood. Receptor source: a young man with COVID-19, enrolled during active disease.

This chain connects TRBV6-5 to TRBJ1-6, with 7 bases that match TRBD1. The CDR3 is 14 residues long. Germline V gives CDR1 MNHEY, CDR2 SVGAGI. V lost 2 bases, J lost 8 bases, and 3 bases stayed unmatched. CDR3 residues: CASSYDRVDSPLHF. The CDR3 DNA reads TGTGCCAGCAGTTACGACAGGGTTGATTCACCCCTCCACTTT.

V and J are TRBV18 and TRBJ1-2; D may be TRBD1 (6 bases). The V end was cut by 4 bases, the J end by 6 bases, with 15 bases between. The CDR3 has 14 amino acids. The germline V gene encodes CDR1 KGHSH and CDR2 LQKENI. CDR3 sequence reads: CASSRNREGNGYTF. CDR3 nucleotide sequence: TGTGCCAGCTCACGGAACAGGGAGGGGAATGGCTACACCTTC.

This sequence joins TRBV5-4 and TRBJ2-2; perhaps TRBD2 as D (6 bases). The CDR3 covers 16 residues. The germline V gene has CDR1 SGHNT and CDR2 YYREEE (reference sequence). V was clipped by 1 base and J by 7 bases, with 17 bases between them. The CDR3 loop reads CASSLMGGLRDGELFF. CDR3 coding DNA: TGTGCCAGCAGCTTGATGGGTGGCCTGCGGGACGGGGAGCTGTTTTTT.

The CDR3 DNA reads as TGTGCCAGCAGTTACGAACTTCTTGGGACAGGGGAACAAGAGACCCAGTACTTC. This encodes CASSYELLGTGEQETQYF. V is TRBV6-2 or TRBV6-3 and J is TRBJ2-5; 10 bases are a match to TRBD1. Germline V gene data show CDR1 as MNHEY and CDR2 as SVGEGT. Unmatched junction bases numbered 11, after V lost 2 bases and J lost 2 bases. The CDR3 loop spans 18 amino acids.

V and J are TRBV11-2 and TRBJ1-2; TRBD1 aligns across 10 bases. Germline-derived CDR1 and CDR2 are SGHAT and FQNNGV. With V trimmed by 6 bases and J by 4 bases, 8 bases remained unmatched. CDR3 length: 15 residues. This CDR3 reads CASSMTGGFGYGYTF. The CDR3 nucleotides read TGTGCCAGCAGTATGACAGGGGGCTTTGGCTATGGCTACACCTTC.

The J gene is TRBJ2-1, the V gene TRBV7-3; 7 positions agree with TRBD1. The germline CDR1 and CDR2 sequences are SGHTA and FQGTGA. CDR3 length: 18 amino acids. With V trimmed by 5 bases and J by 4 bases, 17 bases remained unmatched. CDR3 protein: CASSPRGTVALPYNEQFF. The DNA of the CDR3 is TGTGCCAGCAGCCCCCGTGGGACAGTCGCCCTACCTTACAATGAGCAGTTCTTC.

This chain joins TRBV24-1 and TRBJ2-7; the D is unclear. CDR1 is KGHDR and CDR2 is SFDVKD in the germline V gene. The V end was cut by 5 bases, the J end by 0 bases, with 10 bases between. CDR3 length equals 14 residues. CDR3 region: CATSVAAYSYEQYF. CDR3 nucleotides: TGTGCCACCAGTGTGGCGGCTTACTCCTACGAGCAGTACTTC.

The gene calls are TRBV20-1 and TRBJ1-2; D may be TRBD1 (5 bases). The CDR3 runs to 12 residues. Germline CDR1 is DFQATT and CDR2 is SNEGSKA (reference sequence). V was pared by 3 bases and J by 14 bases, with 19 bases between. Here the CDR3 reads CSASTPDQGKTF. In nucleotides, the CDR3 is TGCAGTGCTAGTACACCGGACCAGGGAAAGACCTTC.

The V gene is TRBV5-1, the J gene TRBJ2-1, with 8 bases that match TRBD2. The V gene end was trimmed by 2 bases and the J gene end by 5 bases; junction bases not matched to a gene: 12. Per germline, CDR1 SGHRS and CDR2 YFSETQ. This CDR3 is 17 amino acids long. Here the CDR3 reads CASSLVSSGRLDNEQFF. Written as DNA, the CDR3 is TGCGCCAGCAGCTTAGTGTCTAGCGGGCGACTAGACAATGAGCAGTTCTTC. The complete variable domain, with remaining parts taken from reference TRBV5-1 and TRBJ2-1, reads KAGVTQTPRYLIKTRGQQVTLSCSPISGHRSVSWYQQTPGQGLQFLFEYFSETQRNKGNFPGRFSGRQFSNSRSEMNVSTLELGDSALYLCASSLVSSGRLDNEQFFGPGTRLTVL.

This clone occurred once. V gene TRBV24-1 combines with J gene TRBJ2-5; 11 bases match TRBD1. The CDR3 sequence is 15 residues long. Per the germline V gene, CDR1 is KGHDR and CDR2 is SFDVKD. Germline trimming cut 4 bases from V and 5 bases from J; bases unmatched to any gene: 5. Written as DNA, the CDR3 is TGTGCCACCAGTGACCCGGGACAGGGGGGGGAGACCCAGTACTTC. The encoded protein is CATSDPGQGGETQYF.

This clone was counted a single time. The genes are TRBV7-6 and TRBJ2-1, with TRBD1 matching 9 bases. V shed 1 base and J 1 base; nucleotides not matched to a gene: 5. Germline V gene lookup returns CDR1 SGHVS and CDR2 FNYEAQ. CDR3 length equals 17 residues. CDR3 in DNA: TGTGCCAGCAGCTTAGACAGGGGGCTAGGTTCCTACAATGAGCAGTTCTTC. Its translation is CASSLDRGLGSYNEQFF.

The V call is TRBV6-2 or TRBV6-3, the J call TRBJ2-4; 7 nucleotides line up with TRBD1. Germline CDR1 is MNHEY and CDR2 is SVGEGT. After removal of 2 bases from V and 7 bases from J, the junction contained 2 bases not matched to a gene. This CDR3 is built from 13 residues. DNA for the CDR3: TGTGCCAGCAGTTACGGACAGGTTAACATTCAGTACTTC. Protein product: CASSYGQVNIQYF.

The chain joins TRBV19 to TRBJ1-1; 8 bases are a match to TRBD1. The CDR3 has 18 amino acids. V shed 4 bases and J 0 bases; nucleotides not matched to a gene: 13. The germline V gene has CDR1 LNHDA and CDR2 SQIVND (reference sequence). The CDR3 here is CASSTPDRVGDLNTEAFF. Written as DNA, the CDR3 is TGTGCCAGTAGTACTCCGGACAGGGTGGGGGACTTGAACACTGAAGCTTTCTTT.

The CDR3 DNA reads as TGTGCCAGCACCGACGGCGGGTGGGCAGTACAAGAGACCCAGTACTTC. Protein product: CASTDGGWAVQETQYF. The chain joins TRBV5-4 to TRBJ2-5, with TRBD2 as a possible D gene (5 bases). This CDR3 is built from 16 residues. Deletions cut 6 bases from V and 2 bases from J, with 20 bases between. Germline values: CDR1 SGHNT, CDR2 YYREEE (reference sequence).

The CDR3 nucleotides are TGTGCCAGCTCAGGCACAAGCTCTGGAAACACCATATATTTT. It specifies CASSGTSSGNTIYF. The chain has TRBV18 and TRBJ1-3; D is undetermined. Germline CDR1 reads KGHSH; CDR2 reads LQKENI. Deletions cut 5 bases from V and 0 bases from J, with 8 bases between. CDR3 length: 14 residues. The full variable domain, with the rest looked up from reference TRBV18 and TRBJ1-3, is NAGVMQNPRHLVRRRGQEARLRCSPMKGHSHVYWYRQLPEEGLKFMVYLQKENIIDESGMPKERFSAEFPKEGPSILRIQQVVRGDSAAYFCASSGTSSGNTIYFGEGSWLTVV.

This chain joins TRBV27 and TRBJ2-1; possible D gene TRBD2, 5 bases. Per the germline V gene, CDR1 is MNHEY and CDR2 is SMNVEV (reference sequence). The CDR3 is 14 amino acids. V was clipped by 4 bases and J by 8 bases, with 15 bases between them. The CDR3 DNA reads TGTGCCAGCAGTTACCGGTCAGGACTGGATGAGCAGTTCTTC. Translating gives CASSYRSGLDEQFF.

The CDR3 nucleotides read TGCAGCGTGACTAGCGGGAGCGAGCAGTACTTC. This gives the protein CSVTSGSEQYF. V is TRBV29-1 and J is TRBJ2-7; TRBD2 matches 12 bases. This CDR3 has 11 amino acids. The germline V gene encodes CDR1 SQVTM and CDR2 ANQGSEA. V shed 6 bases, J shed 6 bases, and the junction held 0 bases outside the gene matches.

The chain recombines TRBV6-6 with TRBJ2-6, with TRBD1 matching over 7 bases. The CDR3 sequence is 16 residues long. The V gene's germline CDR1 is MNHNY and CDR2 SVGAGI (reference sequence). The junction had 5 bases not matched to a gene; V was cut back by 4 bases and J by 2 bases. The CDR3 coding sequence is TGTGCCAGCAGTTTCCCTACAGGGGCTGGGGCCAACGTCCTGACTTTC. Translation: CASSFPTGAGANVLTF.

The CDR3 region has the DNA TGCGCCAGCAGCTTGGAGGGGGGGCCCCCCACAGATACGCAGTATTTT. Translating it yields CASSLEGGPPTDTQYF. J is TRBJ2-3 and V is TRBV5-1; D possibly corresponds to TRBD2 (7 bases). CDR3 length: 16 amino acids. Germline CDR1 is SGHRS and CDR2 is YFSETQ. The ends were cut back, 0 bases at V and 2 bases at J, with 13 bases in the middle.

This clone was observed a handful of times. The chain is built from TRBV6-2 or TRBV6-3 and TRBJ1-5; 8 nucleotides agree with TRBD1. The CDR3 has 15 residues. Germline-derived CDR1 and CDR2 are MNHEY and SVGEGT. V lost 2 bases and J lost 4; bases outside the gene matches: 4. CDR3 nucleotides: TGTGCCAGCAGTTACGGGACAGGTCCTAATCAGCCCCAGCATTTT. Its protein is CASSYGTGPNQPQHF.

This clone was observed once. J is TRBJ1-5 and V is TRBV6-2 or TRBV6-3, with a weak D call TRBD1 (6 bases). The germline V and J ends were trimmed by 5 bases and 8 bases, with 25 bases remaining between them. CDR3 length: 17 amino acids. Germline lookup yields CDR1 MNHEY and CDR2 SVGEGT. This CDR3 reads CASSPRFGQTNEEPQHF. CDR3 in DNA: TGTGCCAGCAGTCCAAGGTTCGGACAGACCAACGAGGAGCCCCAGCATTTT.

CDR3 protein: CASSYTGTGSYEQYF. In DNA form, the CDR3 reads TGCGCCAGCAGCTATACCGGGACAGGTTCCTACGAGCAGTACTTC. J is TRBJ2-7 and V is TRBV5-1; 8 bases match TRBD1. CDR1 and CDR2 from the germline V gene are SGHRS and YFSETQ. Trimming at V came to 3 bases and at J to 1 base, leaving 6 bases not matched to a gene. The CDR3 contains 15 residues.

The chain links TRBV6-4 to TRBJ1-1, with a possible D match to TRBD1 (6 bases). Germline CDR1 reads MRHNA; CDR2 reads SNTAGT. V was cut by 7 bases and J by 1 base, with 13 bases left in between. CDR3 length: 14 amino acids. CDR3 sequence: CASKGGTENTEAFF. CDR3 DNA: TGTGCCAGCAAAGGGGGTACAGAGAACACTGAAGCTTTCTTT.

The chain couples TRBV7-2 to TRBJ2-7; TRBD2 matches at 7 bases. CDR1 SGHTA and CDR2 FQGNSA come from the germline V gene. The V and J ends lost 2 bases and 4 bases, in that order; junction bases with no gene match: 17. The CDR3 totals 18 residues. CDR3 DNA sequence: TGTGCCAGCAGCTTATCCCCGGCGGGAGTTATAAGTTCGTACGAGCAGTACTTC. This sequence encodes CASSLSPAGVISSYEQYF.

This sequence joins TRBV14 and TRBJ2-1; 12 bases match TRBD1. The CDR3 has 19 residues. With V trimmed by 3 bases and J by 0 bases, 9 bases remained unmatched. The germline V gene has CDR1 SGHDN and CDR2 FVKESK. CDR3 coding DNA: TGTGCCAGCAGCCATCCCCGGGACAGGGGGCAGAGCTCCTACAATGAGCAGTTCTTC. Its translation is CASSHPRDRGQSSYNEQFF.